This T cell receptor (beta chain) was sequenced in a study of response to subunit inactivated influenza vaccine. Study-wide results and limits: Each seasonal influenza vaccination recruits few new T cells, the authors suggested.

As to this clonotype: What it recognizes is unknown.

This CDR3 has 14 residues. CDR1 is LGHNA and CDR2 is YSLEER in the germline V gene. V shed 6 bases and J shed 4 bases, with 12 bases lying between them. Each CDR3 protein gets one entry after TCRdb re-called the RT-PCR reads with MiXCR. This sample has around 580,000 distinct CDR3 sequences, with 12% found just once. Sample: PBMCs from blood, taken on the day of vaccination. The J gene is TRBJ2-2, the V gene TRBV4-3; a weak D match, TRBD2 (6 bases). The clonotype comes from a man aged 45-65 years who received an inactivated influenza vaccine. For the CDR3, the DNA is TGCGCCAGCAGACAGACTAGGGTCACCGGGGAGCTGTTTTTT. This gives the protein CASRQTRVTGELFF.